Detailed here is one TCR beta chain. Its antigen is as yet unknown. Vbeta (60) and Jbeta (13) primers were used in the PCR. TCRdb's copy holds only in-frame clones and misses some; the assay was immunoSEQ multiplex PCR. The data hold about 120,000 clones, with about 10% observed a single time. These data originate in a study of cytomegalovirus exposure and HLA in healthy donors. Trimming took 5 bases from V and 2 from J, leaving 13 bases between them. CDR1 and CDR2 (germline): SGHVS, FQNEAQ. The CDR3 has 15 amino acids. Study-level findings and limits: TCR beta sequences numbering over 15,000 were associated with HLA alleles at 0.05 false discovery rate in a later analysis. Most TCR sequences were uncommon, yet certain public TCRs appeared in many donors.

The V call is TRBV7-8, the J call TRBJ1-5; TRBD1 is a possible D gene (5 bases). Sequencing was carried out using PBMCs. The TCR originated in a man aged 30 to 45 in good health and CMV-seronegative. The CDR3 DNA sequence: TGTGCCAGCAGCCGGGGGACCGCGGGCAATCAGCCCCAGCATTTT. Translated: CASSRGTAGNQPQHF.